This section outlines one T cell receptor beta chain sequence together with its context. Blood cells were analyzed directly, without culture or expansion. This entry belongs to a study of neoadjuvant anti-PD-1 for oral cavity cancer. The assay was immunoSEQ multiplex PCR, and TCRdb's table has in-frame clones only and misses some. The sample has around 31,000 clones; around nine tenths are singletons. The CDR3 covers 16 residues. Germline V CDR1 and CDR2: SGHTA, FQGNSA. Trimming removed 5 bases from V and 7 bases from J; junction bases left unmatched: 11. The sequence was collected from a person aged 35-79 years with oral cavity squamous cell carcinoma. The gene calls are TRBV7-2 and TRBJ1-6; 7 bases align to TRBD1. The sample in question was PBMCs, obtained before nivolumab (anti-PD-1) treatment. The CDR3 nucleotides are TGTGCCAGCAGCGAAGGGACAGCCTGGGCCAATTCACCCCTCCACTTT. Its protein product is CASSEGTAWANSPLHF.